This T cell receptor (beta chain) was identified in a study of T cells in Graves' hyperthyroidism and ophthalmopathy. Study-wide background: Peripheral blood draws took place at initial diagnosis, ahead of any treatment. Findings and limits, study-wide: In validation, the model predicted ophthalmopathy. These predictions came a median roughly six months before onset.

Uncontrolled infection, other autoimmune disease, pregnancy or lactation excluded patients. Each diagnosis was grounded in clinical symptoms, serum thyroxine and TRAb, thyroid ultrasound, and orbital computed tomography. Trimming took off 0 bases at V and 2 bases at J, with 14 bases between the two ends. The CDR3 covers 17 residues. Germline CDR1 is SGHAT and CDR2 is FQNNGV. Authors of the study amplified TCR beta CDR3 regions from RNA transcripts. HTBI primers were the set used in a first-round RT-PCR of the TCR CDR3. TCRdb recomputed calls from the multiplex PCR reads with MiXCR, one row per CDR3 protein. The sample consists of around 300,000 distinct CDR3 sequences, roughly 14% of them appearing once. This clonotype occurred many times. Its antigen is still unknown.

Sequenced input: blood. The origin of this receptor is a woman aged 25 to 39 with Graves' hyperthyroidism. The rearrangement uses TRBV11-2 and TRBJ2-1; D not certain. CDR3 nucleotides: TGTGCCAGCAGCTTAGATCGAATGCCAGCGCCCTACAATGAGCAGTTCTTC. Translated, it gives CASSLDRMPAPYNEQFF.